This T cell receptor (beta chain) was recovered during a study of chemoradiotherapy in HPV16-positive cancers. The repertoire was sequenced with immunoSEQ multiplex PCR; TCRdb's copy has only in-frame clones and lacks some. The sample consists of roughly 12,000 clones, about 70% of them appearing once. Trimming took 1 base from V and 5 from J, leaving 14 bases between them. This CDR3 region has 16 residues. Germline V lookup: CDR1 MGHRA, CDR2 YSYEKL. Sampling was done from a patient who underwent chemoradiotherapy. The TCR originated in a human donor with HPV-associated anogenital cancer. The chain recombines TRBV4-1 with TRBJ2-2, with D unresolved. The CDR3 DNA sequence: TGCGCCAGCAGCCAAGTTCCTAGAGCATTGACCGGGGAGCTGTTTTTT. It is translated as CASSQVPRALTGELFF.